The 30 T cell receptor beta chains below come from one sample, sequenced in a study of blood T cell repertoires in COVID-19 (dated by TCRdb to 2018 to 2021). The library came from the immunoSEQ multiplex PCR assay. TCRdb mirrors the immuneACCESS table, restricted to in-frame sequences. Some clones are absent from its copies; in checked studies, under half trace to an unresolved V gene, and the reason for the others is unknown. Counted in this sample were approximately 150,000 clones; approximately 83% of them appeared once. The ten largest account for 1.5% to 2% of the sample. Specimen: peripheral blood. The source is a human donor in a cohort sampled during active COVID-19.

The chain is built from TRBV18 and TRBJ2-1; 7 nucleotides match TRBD2. J lost 10 bases, V lost 3 bases, and 3 bases had no gene match. Germline V gene sequence: CDR1 KGHSH, CDR2 LQKENI. This CDR3 has 12 residues. CDR3 loop: CASSPLGREQFF. Written as DNA, the CDR3 is TGTGCCAGCTCACCCCTCGGGAGGGAGCAGTTCTTC.

The chain is built from TRBV6-5 and TRBJ2-3, with D possibly matching TRBD1 (5 bases). The CDR3 is made up of 15 amino acids. Trimming cost V 7 bases and J 2 bases, with 16 bases left between them. The germline gives CDR1 MNHEY, CDR2 SVGAGI. In nucleotides, the CDR3 is TGTGCCAGCACCACAGGTTCAGGTTACACAGATACGCAGTATTTT. It yields the protein CASTTGSGYTDTQYF.

The J gene is TRBJ2-1, the V gene TRBV18; 7 nucleotides match TRBD2. Germline values: CDR1 KGHSH, CDR2 LQKENI. This CDR3 contains 17 residues. The trim removed 6 bases at V and 0 bases at J, leaving 11 bases unmatched. The CDR3 sequence: CASSTLPGGSSYNEQFF. The CDR3 region has the DNA TGTGCCAGCTCGACACTTCCGGGAGGCAGCTCCTACAATGAGCAGTTCTTC.

V and J are TRBV6-5 and TRBJ2-7; 7 bases line up with TRBD1. Unmatched junction bases numbered 9, after V lost 7 bases and J lost 3 bases. This CDR3 spans 14 amino acids. Germline assignment: CDR1 MNHEY and CDR2 SVGAGI. CDR3 nucleotides: TGTGCCAGCAAGTCCGGGACAGTGATCTACGAGCAGTACTTC. Its protein product is CASKSGTVIYEQYF.

The chain links TRBV9 to TRBJ2-7; 9 nucleotides align to TRBD2. Germline loops: CDR1 SGDLS, CDR2 YYNGEE. Trimming at V came to 2 bases and at J to 6 bases, leaving 12 bases not matched to a gene. The CDR3 totals 16 residues. CDR3 DNA sequence: TGTGCCAGCAGCGTCGACCTTAGCGGGGGCGAGGCCGAGCAGTACTTC. Translating it yields CASSVDLSGGEAEQYF.

The chain carries TRBV9 and TRBJ2-7; 7 positions agree with TRBD2. This CDR3 has 15 residues. Looked up from germline, CDR1 is SGDLS and CDR2 is YYNGEE. V shed 4 bases, J shed 2 bases, and the junction held 9 bases outside the gene matches. CDR3 region: CASSPSGTTPYEQYF. DNA of the CDR3: TGTGCCAGCAGCCCCTCCGGGACTACCCCCTACGAGCAGTACTTC.

The genes are TRBV5-1 and TRBJ2-3, with 9 bases aligning to TRBD2. Trimming at V came to 1 base and at J to 6 bases, leaving 9 bases not matched to a gene. Germline CDR1 and CDR2: SGHRS and YFSETQ. The CDR3 spans 16 residues. The chain's CDR3 is CASSLFSSGRGDTQYF. The CDR3 DNA reads TGCGCCAGCAGCTTGTTTAGTAGCGGGAGAGGGGATACGCAGTATTTT.

This sequence joins TRBV27 and TRBJ2-2; 9 positions agree with TRBD2. V shed 7 bases, J shed 5 bases, and the junction held 8 bases outside the gene matches. The germline gives CDR1 MNHEY, CDR2 SMNVEV (reference sequence). This CDR3 is 15 amino acids long. This CDR3 reads CASKGGRARTGELFF. CDR3 coding DNA: TGTGCCAGCAAAGGCGGGAGGGCCCGAACCGGGGAGCTGTTTTTT.

The chain employs TRBV19 and TRBJ2-3, with TRBD1 matching 7 bases. The CDR3 runs to 17 residues. The V segment lost 1 base and the J segment 0 bases; nucleotides outside the gene matches: 7. The V gene's germline CDR1 is LNHDA and CDR2 SQIVND (reference sequence). CDR3 sequence: CASSIADRRISTDTQYF. DNA for the CDR3: TGTGCCAGTAGTATAGCGGACAGGCGCATTAGCACAGATACGCAGTATTTT. The entire variable domain, with the rest obtained from reference TRBV19 and TRBJ2-3, is as follows: DGGITQSPKYLFRKEGQNVTLSCEQNLNHDAMYWYRQDPGQGLRLIYYSQIVNDFQKGDIAEGYSVSREKKESFPLTVTSAQKNPTAFYLCASSIADRRISTDTQYFGPGTRLTVL.

This rearrangement joins TRBV6-5 to TRBJ1-6; D is ambiguous. V dropped 6 bases and J dropped 5 bases, with 11 bases sitting between them. This CDR3 is 14 amino acids long. The germline gives CDR1 MNHEY, CDR2 SVGAGI. The CDR3 DNA is TGTGCCAGCAGAGAGTGGCGGAATAATTCACCCCTCCACTTT. The encoded protein is CASREWRNNSPLHF.

V is TRBV12-5 and J is TRBJ1-2, with 12 bases that match TRBD1. V gave up 6 bases and J gave up 8 bases; unmatched junction bases: 10. The CDR3 extends over 15 amino acids. Germline V gives CDR1 LGHNT, CDR2 FRNRAP. The CDR3 loop reads CASGIGTGGSSGYTF. In nucleotides, the CDR3 is TGTGCTAGTGGCATAGGGACAGGGGGCTCGAGCGGCTACACCTTC.

J is TRBJ1-2 and V is TRBV6-6; D is undetermined. Trimming removed 4 bases from V and 10 bases from J, with 16 bases in between. The CDR3 length is 13 residues. The germline V gene encodes CDR1 MNHNY and CDR2 SVGAGI (reference sequence). The CDR3 loop reads CASSSPPEGDYTF. The DNA of the CDR3 is TGTGCCAGCAGTTCCCCCCCGGAGGGCGACTACACCTTC.

V gene TRBV5-1 combines with J gene TRBJ2-1; 10 bases are a match to TRBD2. CDR1 is SGHRS, CDR2 YFSETQ, per germline. This CDR3 has 16 residues. Trimming took 0 bases from V and 4 from J; bases not matched to a gene: 4. CDR3 sequence: CASSLVGLAEYNEQFF. In DNA, the CDR3 is TGCGCCAGCAGCTTGGTAGGACTAGCGGAATACAATGAGCAGTTCTTC.

The chain links TRBV20-1 to TRBJ2-5; the D is unclear. Germline V CDR1 and CDR2: DFQATT, SNEGSKA (reference sequence). The V end lost 6 bases, the J end lost 4 bases, and 6 bases lay between the germline ends. There are 10 residues in the CDR3. CDR3 sequence: CSALGETQYF. The CDR3 region has the DNA TGCAGTGCCCTCGGAGAGACCCAGTACTTC.

The chain uses TRBV12-3 or TRBV12-4 and TRBJ1-2; D not certain. The length of the CDR3 is 10 residues. Trimming removed 5 bases at V and 4 bases at J, with 2 bases between. CDR3 DNA: TGTGCCAGCAGTCGCTATGGCTACACCTTC. Residues: CASSRYGYTF.

V gene TRBV3-1 (or the pseudogene TRBV3-2) combines with J gene TRBJ2-1; D perhaps matches TRBD2 (5 bases). The germline CDR1 and CDR2 sequences are LGHDT and YNNKEL (reference sequence). V was shortened by 3 bases and J by 0 bases, with 9 bases between the two germline ends. CDR3 length: 15 residues. The CDR3 DNA sequence: TGTGCCAGCAGCCAGGAGGTATTCTCCTACAATGAGCAGTTCTTC. Encoded protein: CASSQEVFSYNEQFF.

This clone is a singleton in its sample. The DNA for the CDR3 is TGTGCCAGCAGCCCCGCGTTGTCGGACGAGCAGTACTTC. This sequence encodes CASSPALSDEQYF. The chain couples TRBV7-9 to TRBJ2-7; no clear D gene. Trimming pared 5 bases from V and 5 bases from J, leaving 13 bases between. CDR1 SEHNR and CDR2 FQNEAQ come from the germline V gene (reference sequence). The CDR3 covers 13 residues.

The rearrangement uses TRBV7-8 and TRBJ2-7; TRBD1 agrees at 11 bases. Trimming at V came to 5 bases and at J to 3 bases, leaving 6 bases not matched to a gene. The CDR3 consists of 15 residues. Per germline, CDR1 SGHVS and CDR2 FQNEAQ. CDR3 bases: TGTGCCAGCAGCACACGGACAGGGGGCATCTACGAGCAGTACTTC. Its protein product is CASSTRTGGIYEQYF.

This clone was counted a single time. J is TRBJ2-2 and V is TRBV15, with 10 bases lining up with TRBD2. Germline lookup yields CDR1 LNHNV and CDR2 YYDKDF (reference sequence). V lost 0 bases to trimming and J lost 6 bases; unmatched junction nucleotides: 7. The CDR3 contains 17 residues. CDR3 protein: CATSREFRSGRAGELFF. The CDR3 bases are TGTGCCACCAGCAGAGAGTTCAGAAGCGGGAGGGCCGGGGAGCTGTTTTTT.

The chain combines TRBV27 with TRBJ1-1, with D uncertain. Trimming left V 6 bases short and J 0 bases short, with 8 bases between. The CDR3 covers 13 residues. The germline CDR1 and CDR2 sequences are MNHEY and SMNVEV (reference sequence). DNA of the CDR3: TGTGCCAGCAGGAAAACTATGAACACTGAAGCTTTCTTT. Protein sequence: CASRKTMNTEAFF.

This chain connects TRBV2 to TRBJ2-7; unclear D gene. Germline-derived CDR1 and CDR2 are SNHLY and FYNNEI. The CDR3 covers 12 residues. Trimming took off 8 bases at V and 5 bases at J, with 13 bases between the two ends. The DNA of the CDR3 is TGTGCCAGCGTCGAGTTTTTGCACGAGCAGTACTTC. Protein sequence: CASVEFLHEQYF.

CDR3 protein: CASSSNGGGRVFGSYNEQFF. CDR3 DNA sequence: TGTGCCAGCAGCTCTAACGGGGGCGGGAGGGTATTTGGGTCCTACAATGAGCAGTTCTTC. The V and J genes are TRBV9 and TRBJ2-1, with 9 positions matching TRBD2. The V segment lost 4 bases and the J segment 1 base; nucleotides outside the gene matches: 18. Looked up from germline, CDR1 is SGDLS and CDR2 is YYNGEE. The CDR3 contains 20 residues.

This clone was seen more than once but under ten times. The V call is TRBV3-1 (or the pseudogene TRBV3-2), the J call TRBJ2-1; weak D call: TRBD2 (6 bases). The V gene lost 0 bases and the J gene lost 5 bases, with 26 bases spanning the gap. CDR1 LGHDT and CDR2 YNNKEL come from the germline V gene (reference sequence). The CDR3 length is 20 residues. Here the CDR3 DNA reads TGTGCCAGCAGCCAAGATAGGCCTAGCGACCTCCTAGGGAGTAACAATGAGCAGTTCTTC. This encodes CASSQDRPSDLLGSNNEQFF.

Regarding this clone: The same CDR3 can be traced to other DNA sequences in this sample. The chain links TRBV5-4 to TRBJ2-5; D possibly corresponds to TRBD2 (6 bases). The V gene's germline CDR1 is SGHNT and CDR2 YYREEE (reference sequence). The CDR3 sequence is 13 residues long. Trimming took off 0 bases at V and 5 bases at J, with 8 bases between the two ends. The CDR3 nucleotides are TGTGCCAGCAGCTTGGCGGGGAGGGAGACCCAGTACTTC. Its translation is CASSLAGRETQYF.

The V gene is TRBV5-1, the J gene TRBJ2-1; D is perhaps TRBD1 (5 bases). CDR3 length: 15 residues. The V gene lost 0 bases and the J gene lost 4 bases, with 11 bases spanning the gap. Germline assignment: CDR1 SGHRS and CDR2 YFSETQ. Here the CDR3 reads CASSLGGERYNEQFF. In DNA, the CDR3 is TGCGCCAGCAGCTTGGGGGGCGAGCGATACAATGAGCAGTTCTTC.

The genes are TRBV9 and TRBJ2-3, with a tentative D call TRBD2 (7 bases). The germline V gene encodes CDR1 SGDLS and CDR2 YYNGEE. The CDR3 extends over 16 amino acids. Trimming shortened V by 7 bases and J by 3 bases, and 21 bases separated the two germline ends. The DNA for the CDR3 is TGTGCCAGCGCAGCCTCCTGGGGGAGGGGGACAGATACGCAGTATTTT. Its translation is CASAASWGRGTDTQYF.

The chain carries TRBV6-5 and TRBJ2-1; 9 positions agree with TRBD1. Germline V lookup: CDR1 MNHEY, CDR2 SVGAGI. Losses at the gene ends were 8 bases for V and 9 bases for J; bases not matched to a gene: 5. This CDR3 comprises 12 residues. The CDR3 here is CASQGQGSEQFF. The CDR3 DNA reads as TGTGCCAGCCAAGGACAGGGGAGTGAGCAGTTCTTC.

This chain uses TRBV4-2 with TRBJ2-5; D is unresolved. The ends were cut back, 1 base at V and 5 bases at J, with 11 bases in the middle. The germline gives CDR1 LGHNA, CDR2 YNFKEQ. The CDR3 runs to 14 residues. The CDR3: CASSQGQVQETQYF. The CDR3 bases are TGTGCCAGCAGCCAAGGGCAGGTGCAGGAGACCCAGTACTTC.

The V and J genes are TRBV18 and TRBJ1-6; a possible D gene is TRBD1 (6 bases). The CDR3 is 13 amino acids. CDR1 and CDR2 (germline): KGHSH, LQKENI. The V gene lost 3 bases and the J gene lost 10 bases, with 10 bases spanning the gap. This chain's CDR3 is CASSPAGESPLHF. CDR3 bases: TGTGCCAGCTCACCGGCAGGGGAATCACCCCTCCACTTT.

This chain joins TRBV7-9 and TRBJ2-7, with TRBD2 matching over 7 bases. Germline V CDR1 and CDR2: SEHNR, FQNEAQ (reference sequence). V lost 5 bases to trimming and J lost 0 bases; unmatched junction nucleotides: 7. The CDR3 is 15 amino acids. CDR3 bases: TGTGCCAGCAGCCCGCGGACTAGTGCCTCCTACGAGCAGTACTTC. It translates to CASSPRTSASYEQYF.